Described below is a single T cell receptor (beta chain) sequence and its context. The antigen is undetermined. The entry originates in a study of T cells in Graves' hyperthyroidism and ophthalmopathy. The study, taken as a whole, reports: Most expanded thyroid clonotypes above 0.001 recurred in blood.

On the basis of clinical symptoms, serum thyroxine and TRAb, thyroid ultrasound and orbital computed tomography, diagnoses were made. TCR beta CDR3 region amplification was performed from RNA transcripts. A first-round RT-PCR of the TCR CDR3 used the HTBI primer set. TCRdb redid the calling of the multiplex PCR reads with MiXCR, one entry per CDR3 protein. The table includes about 330,000 distinct CDR3 sequences, roughly 15% detected once. Germline V gene sequence: CDR1 SGDLS, CDR2 YYNGEE. There are 16 residues in the CDR3. The V gene lost 0 bases and the J gene lost 4 bases, with 14 bases spanning the gap.

V usage is TRBV9 and J usage is TRBJ2-1; weak D call: TRBD2 (5 bases). The specimen was blood. This TCR came from a woman between 40 and 50 years old with Graves' ophthalmopathy. In DNA form, the CDR3 reads TGTGCCAGCAGCGTAGACCGGGGAGCGATATACAATGAGCAGTTCTTC. Its protein is CASSVDRGAIYNEQFF.